Shown below are 8 T cell receptor beta chains from a single sample sequenced in a study of blood T cell repertoires in COVID-19. Data came from immunoSEQ multiplex PCR; TCRdb stores just in-frame clones and leaves some out. The sample has some 180,000 clones; around nine tenths are singletons. Sequencing used peripheral blood. These receptors all stem from a man aged 45-65 years who had recovered from COVID-19.

The chain links TRBV7-3 to TRBJ2-7; possibly TRBD2 for D (6 bases). Germline V gives CDR1 SGHTA, CDR2 FQGTGA. Between the trimmed V and J ends, which lost 3 bases and 0 bases, there was a span of 15 bases. The CDR3 runs 16 residues. The CDR3 protein is CASSFHLDGSSYEQYF. Written as DNA, the CDR3 is TGTGCCAGCAGCTTCCATCTGGACGGGAGCTCCTACGAGCAGTACTTC.

This clone was counted only a few times. The chain is built from TRBV28 and TRBJ1-1; D not certain. Germline V lookup: CDR1 MDHEN, CDR2 SYDVKM. V lost 2 bases and J 0 bases, leaving 4 bases between the germline ends. The CDR3 consists of 13 residues. CDR3 sequence reads: CASSLEMNTEAFF. The CDR3 nucleotides read TGTGCCAGCAGTTTAGAGATGAACACTGAAGCTTTCTTT.

This clone was recorded once. The CDR3 nucleotides are TGTGCCAGCAGTTCCGACCACAGGGTCGGAGGCTACACCTTC. This encodes CASSSDHRVGGYTF. The chain employs TRBV27 and TRBJ1-2; possibly TRBD1 for D (6 bases). The V and J ends lost 4 bases and 8 bases respectively, with 17 bases between them. The CDR3 is 14 residues long. CDR1 MNHEY and CDR2 SMNVEV come from the germline V gene (reference sequence).

This rearrangement joins TRBV10-3 to TRBJ2-3; unclear D gene. The germline CDR1 and CDR2 sequences are ENHRY and SYGVKD. The CDR3 totals 16 residues. V lost 4 bases and J 2 bases, leaving 16 bases between the germline ends. CDR3 coding DNA: TGTGCCATCAGTGGGGCGCACCTACAACACACAGATACGCAGTATTTT. Residues: CAISGAHLQHTDTQYF.

J is TRBJ2-7 and V is TRBV2, with D perhaps matching TRBD1 (5 bases). CDR1 and CDR2 (germline): SNHLY, FYNNEI. The CDR3 has 15 residues. V dropped 6 bases and J dropped 7 bases, with 22 bases sitting between them. The CDR3 coding sequence is TGTGCCAGCAGCAAACAGGCGGCCTTTAGTTGGGAGCAGTACTTC. Its translation is CASSKQAAFSWEQYF.

The V and J genes are TRBV9 and TRBJ1-2; D gene ambiguous. The CDR3 length is 12 residues. The germline CDR1 and CDR2 sequences are SGDLS and YYNGEE. Trimming stripped 0 bases from V and 7 bases from J, with 7 bases between. The CDR3 sequence: CASSVAGAGYTF. CDR3 nucleotides: TGTGCCAGCAGCGTAGCGGGTGCTGGCTACACCTTC.

The rearrangement links TRBV19 to TRBJ1-1, with a weak D call TRBD1 (6 bases). V was cut by 3 bases and J by 5 bases, with 10 bases left in between. The CDR3 totals 13 residues. The germline gives CDR1 LNHDA, CDR2 SQIVND (reference sequence). The CDR3 loop is CASSIARGTEAFF. In nucleotides, the CDR3 is TGTGCCAGTAGTATTGCCAGGGGTACTGAAGCTTTCTTT.

The CDR3 region is CASSSVSDNTEAFF. The CDR3 DNA reads TGCGCCAGCAGCTCCGTTAGTGATAACACTGAAGCTTTCTTT. This sequence joins TRBV5-1 and TRBJ1-1; unclear D gene. The CDR3 totals 14 residues. Germline CDR1 reads SGHRS; CDR2 reads YFSETQ. V was clipped by 3 bases and J by 2 bases, with 11 bases between them.